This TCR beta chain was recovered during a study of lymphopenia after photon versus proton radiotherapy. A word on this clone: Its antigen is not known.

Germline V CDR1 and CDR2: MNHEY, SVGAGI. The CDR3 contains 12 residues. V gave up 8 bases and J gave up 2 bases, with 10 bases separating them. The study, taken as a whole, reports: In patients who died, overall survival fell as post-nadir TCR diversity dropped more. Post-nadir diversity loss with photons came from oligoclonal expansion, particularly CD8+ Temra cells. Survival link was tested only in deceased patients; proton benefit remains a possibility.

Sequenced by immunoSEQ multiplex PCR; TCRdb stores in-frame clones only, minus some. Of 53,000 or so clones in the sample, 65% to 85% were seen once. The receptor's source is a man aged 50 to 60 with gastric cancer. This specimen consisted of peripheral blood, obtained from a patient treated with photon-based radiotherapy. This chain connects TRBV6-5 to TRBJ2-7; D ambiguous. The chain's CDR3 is CASASAPYEQYF. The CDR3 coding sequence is TGTGCCAGCGCCAGCGCCCCCTACGAGCAGTACTTC.